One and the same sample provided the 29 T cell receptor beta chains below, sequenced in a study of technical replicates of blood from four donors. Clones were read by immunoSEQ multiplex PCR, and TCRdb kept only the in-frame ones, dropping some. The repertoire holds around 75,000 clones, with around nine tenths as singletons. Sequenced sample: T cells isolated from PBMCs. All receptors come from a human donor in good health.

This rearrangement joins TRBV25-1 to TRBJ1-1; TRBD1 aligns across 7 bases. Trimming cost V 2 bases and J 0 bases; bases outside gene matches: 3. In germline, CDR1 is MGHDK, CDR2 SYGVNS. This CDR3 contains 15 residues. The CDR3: CASSETGTVNTEAFF. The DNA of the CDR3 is TGTGCCAGCAGTGAAACCGGGACAGTGAACACTGAAGCTTTCTTT.

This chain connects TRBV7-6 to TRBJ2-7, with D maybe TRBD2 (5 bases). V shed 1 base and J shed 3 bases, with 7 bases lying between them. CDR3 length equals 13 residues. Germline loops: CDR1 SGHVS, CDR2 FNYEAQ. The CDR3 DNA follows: TGTGCCAGCAGCTTAGAGGCGGGCTACGAGCAGTACTTC. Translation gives CASSLEAGYEQYF.

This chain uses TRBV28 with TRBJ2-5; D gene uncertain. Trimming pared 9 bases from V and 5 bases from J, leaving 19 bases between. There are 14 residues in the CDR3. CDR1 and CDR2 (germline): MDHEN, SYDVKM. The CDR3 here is CASLRGDPSETQYF. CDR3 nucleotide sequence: TGTGCCAGTTTGCGTGGAGACCCCTCGGAGACCCAGTACTTC.

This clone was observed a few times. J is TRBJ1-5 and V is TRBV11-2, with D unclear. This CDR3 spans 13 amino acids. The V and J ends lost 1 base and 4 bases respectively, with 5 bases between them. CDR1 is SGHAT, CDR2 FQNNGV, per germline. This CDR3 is CASSLGHNQPQHF. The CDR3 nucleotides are TGTGCCAGCAGCTTAGGTCATAATCAGCCCCAGCATTTT.

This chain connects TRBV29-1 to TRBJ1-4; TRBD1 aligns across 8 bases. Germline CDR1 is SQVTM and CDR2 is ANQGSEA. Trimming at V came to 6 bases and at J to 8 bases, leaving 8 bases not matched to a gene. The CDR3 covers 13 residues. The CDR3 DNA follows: TGCAGCGTCGAGACAGGGGCCGACGAAAAACTGTTTTTT. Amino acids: CSVETGADEKLFF.

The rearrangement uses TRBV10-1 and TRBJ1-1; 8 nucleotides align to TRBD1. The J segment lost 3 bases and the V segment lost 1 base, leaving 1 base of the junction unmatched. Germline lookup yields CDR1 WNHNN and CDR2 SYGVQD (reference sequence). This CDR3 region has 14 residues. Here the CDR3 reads CASSEYRGDTEAFF. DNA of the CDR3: TGCGCCAGCAGTGAGTACAGGGGGGACACTGAAGCTTTCTTT.

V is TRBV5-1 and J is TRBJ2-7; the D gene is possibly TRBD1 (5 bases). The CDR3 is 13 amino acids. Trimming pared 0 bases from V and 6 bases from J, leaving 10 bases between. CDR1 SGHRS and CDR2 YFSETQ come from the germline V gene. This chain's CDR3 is CASSLGRVGEQYF. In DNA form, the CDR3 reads TGCGCCAGCAGCTTGGGCAGGGTGGGCGAGCAGTACTTC.

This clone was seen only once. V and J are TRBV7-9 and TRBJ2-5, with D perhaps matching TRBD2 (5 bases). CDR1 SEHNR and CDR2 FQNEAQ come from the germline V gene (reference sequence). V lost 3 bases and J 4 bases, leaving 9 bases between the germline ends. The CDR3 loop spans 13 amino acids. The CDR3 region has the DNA TGTGCCAGCAGCTTTTCGGGGAGAGAGACCCAGTACTTC. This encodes CASSFSGRETQYF. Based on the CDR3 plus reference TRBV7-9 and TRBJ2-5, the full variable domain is DTGVSQNPRHKITKRGQNVTFRCDPISEHNRLYWYRQTLGQGPEFLTYFQNEAQLEKSRLLSDRFSAERPKGSFSTLEIQRTEQGDSAMYLCASSFSGRETQYFGPGTRLLVL.

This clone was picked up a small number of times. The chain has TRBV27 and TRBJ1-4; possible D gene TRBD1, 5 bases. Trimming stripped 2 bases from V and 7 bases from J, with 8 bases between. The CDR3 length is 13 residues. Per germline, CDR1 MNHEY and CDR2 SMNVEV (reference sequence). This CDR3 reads CASSLAGTEKLFF. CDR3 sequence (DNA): TGTGCCAGCAGTTTAGCGGGGACTGAAAAACTGTTTTTT. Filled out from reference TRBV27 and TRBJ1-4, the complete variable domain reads EAQVTQNPRYLITVTGKKLTVTCSQNMNHEYMSWYRQDPGLGLRQIYYSMNVEVTDKGDVPEGYKVSRKEKRNFPLILESPSPNQTSLYFCASSLAGTEKLFFGSGTQLSVL.

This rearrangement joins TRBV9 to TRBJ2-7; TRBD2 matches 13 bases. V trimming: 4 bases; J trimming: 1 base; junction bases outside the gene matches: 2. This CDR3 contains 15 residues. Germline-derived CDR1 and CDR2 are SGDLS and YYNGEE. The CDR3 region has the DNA TGTGCCAGCAGCTCGGGACTAGCGGGGTCCTACGAGCAGTACTTC. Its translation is CASSSGLAGSYEQYF.

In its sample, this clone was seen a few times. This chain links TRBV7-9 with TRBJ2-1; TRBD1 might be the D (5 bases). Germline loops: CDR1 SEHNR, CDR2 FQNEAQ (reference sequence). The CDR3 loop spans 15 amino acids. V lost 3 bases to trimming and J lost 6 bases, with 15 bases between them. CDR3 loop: CASSLGQGWFNEQFF. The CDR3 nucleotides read TGTGCCAGCAGCTTGGGGCAGGGTTGGTTCAATGAGCAGTTCTTC.

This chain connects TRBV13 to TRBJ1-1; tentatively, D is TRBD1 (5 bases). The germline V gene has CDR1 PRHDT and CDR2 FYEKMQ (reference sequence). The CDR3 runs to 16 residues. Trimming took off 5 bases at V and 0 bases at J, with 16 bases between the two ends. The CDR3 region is CASSPNRGGMNTEAFF. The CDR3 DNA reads TGTGCCAGCAGCCCAAATCGTGGGGGGATGAACACTGAAGCTTTCTTT.

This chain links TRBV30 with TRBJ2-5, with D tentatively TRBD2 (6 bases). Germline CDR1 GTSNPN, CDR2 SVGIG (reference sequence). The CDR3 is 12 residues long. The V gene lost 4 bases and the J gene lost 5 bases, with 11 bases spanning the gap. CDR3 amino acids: CAWTAGGETQYF. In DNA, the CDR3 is TGTGCCTGGACCGCTGGGGGGGAGACCCAGTACTTC.

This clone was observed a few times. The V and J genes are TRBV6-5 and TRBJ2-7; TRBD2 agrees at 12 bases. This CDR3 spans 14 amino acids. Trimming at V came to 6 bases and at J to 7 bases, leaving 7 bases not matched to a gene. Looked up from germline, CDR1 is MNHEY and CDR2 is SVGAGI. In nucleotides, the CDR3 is TGTGCCAGCAGACCTAGCGGGGGGGCGGGTGAGCAGTACTTC. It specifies CASRPSGGAGEQYF.

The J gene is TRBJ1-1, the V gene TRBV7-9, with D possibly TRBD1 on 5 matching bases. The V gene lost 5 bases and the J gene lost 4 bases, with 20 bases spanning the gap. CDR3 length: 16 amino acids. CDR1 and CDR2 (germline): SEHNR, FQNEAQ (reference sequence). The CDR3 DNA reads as TGTGCCAGCAGCCGATTTAGGGGTCAGGCAGGCACTGAAGCTTTCTTT. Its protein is CASSRFRGQAGTEAFF.

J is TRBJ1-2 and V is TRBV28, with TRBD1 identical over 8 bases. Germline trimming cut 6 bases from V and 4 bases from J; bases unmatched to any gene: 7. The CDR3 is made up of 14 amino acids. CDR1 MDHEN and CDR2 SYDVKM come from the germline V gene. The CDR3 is CASRLRGHFYGYTF. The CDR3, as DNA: TGTGCCAGCAGACTCAGGGGGCACTTCTATGGCTACACCTTC.

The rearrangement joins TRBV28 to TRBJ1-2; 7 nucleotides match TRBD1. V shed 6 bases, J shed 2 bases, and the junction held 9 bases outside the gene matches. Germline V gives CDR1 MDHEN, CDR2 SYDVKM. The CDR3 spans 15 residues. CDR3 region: CASRSRGLKNYGYTF. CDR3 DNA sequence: TGTGCCAGCAGGAGTAGGGGGCTTAAAAACTATGGCTACACCTTC.

CDR3 sequence reads: CSVRSTGELFF. The DNA of the CDR3 is TGCAGCGTTCGGTCCACCGGGGAGCTGTTTTTT. V gene TRBV29-1 combines with J gene TRBJ2-2, with D unresolved. CDR1 is SQVTM and CDR2 is ANQGSEA in the germline V gene. The CDR3 is made up of 11 amino acids. The ends were cut back, 5 bases at V and 4 bases at J, with 5 bases in the middle.

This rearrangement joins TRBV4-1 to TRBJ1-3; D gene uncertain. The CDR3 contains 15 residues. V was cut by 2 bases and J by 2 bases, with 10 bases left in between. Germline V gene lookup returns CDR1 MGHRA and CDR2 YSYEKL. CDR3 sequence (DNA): TGCGCCAGCAGCCAAAAGCTTCGTACTGGAAACACCATATATTTT. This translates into CASSQKLRTGNTIYF.

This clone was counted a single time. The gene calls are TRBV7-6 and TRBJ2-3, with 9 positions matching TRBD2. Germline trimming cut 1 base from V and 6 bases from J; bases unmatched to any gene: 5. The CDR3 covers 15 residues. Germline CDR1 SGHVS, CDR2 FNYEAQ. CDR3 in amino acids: CASSLGGGAADTQYF. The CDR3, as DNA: TGTGCCAGCAGCTTAGGCGGGGGGGCAGCCGATACGCAGTATTTT.

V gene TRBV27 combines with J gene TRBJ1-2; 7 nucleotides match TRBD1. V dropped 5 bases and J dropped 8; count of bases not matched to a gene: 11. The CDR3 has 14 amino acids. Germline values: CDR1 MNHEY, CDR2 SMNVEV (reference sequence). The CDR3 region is CASSGLEGAGGYTF. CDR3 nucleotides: TGTGCCAGCAGTGGGTTGGAGGGGGCGGGGGGCTACACCTTC.

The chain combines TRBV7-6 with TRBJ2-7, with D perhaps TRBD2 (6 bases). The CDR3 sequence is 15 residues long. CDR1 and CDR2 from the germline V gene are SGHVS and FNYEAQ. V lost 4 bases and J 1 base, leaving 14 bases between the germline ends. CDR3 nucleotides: TGTGCCAGCAGCTCCTATGGGGGGAGGTCCTACGAGCAGTACTTC. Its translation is CASSSYGGRSYEQYF.

The CDR3 region is CASSGAPGLAGPRPAYEQYF. The CDR3 DNA reads TGTGCCAGCAGTGGAGCCCCGGGACTAGCGGGCCCGAGACCCGCCTACGAGCAGTACTTC. This chain joins TRBV6-1 and TRBJ2-7; 12 nucleotides line up with TRBD2. The trim removed 4 bases at V and 2 bases at J, leaving 18 bases unmatched. The germline V gene encodes CDR1 MNHNS and CDR2 SASEGT. This CDR3 comprises 20 residues.

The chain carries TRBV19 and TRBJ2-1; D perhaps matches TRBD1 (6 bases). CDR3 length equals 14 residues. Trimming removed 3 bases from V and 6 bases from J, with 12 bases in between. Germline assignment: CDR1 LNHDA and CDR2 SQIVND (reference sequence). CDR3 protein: CASSIPGQFNEQFF. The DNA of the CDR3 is TGTGCCAGTAGTATCCCTGGACAGTTCAATGAGCAGTTCTTC.

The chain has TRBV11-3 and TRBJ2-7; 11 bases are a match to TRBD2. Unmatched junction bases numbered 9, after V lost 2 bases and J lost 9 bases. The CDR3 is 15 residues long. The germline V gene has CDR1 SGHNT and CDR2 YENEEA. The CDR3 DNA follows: TGTGCCAGCAGCTTAACAACTAGCGGGGGTAGAGTGCAGTACTTC. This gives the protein CASSLTTSGGRVQYF.

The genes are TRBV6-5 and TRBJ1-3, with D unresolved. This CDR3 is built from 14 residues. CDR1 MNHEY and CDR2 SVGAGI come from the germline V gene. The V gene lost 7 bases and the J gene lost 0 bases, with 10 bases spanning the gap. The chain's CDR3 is CASTEGPSGNTIYF. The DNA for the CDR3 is TGTGCCAGCACCGAGGGCCCCTCTGGAAACACCATATATTTT.

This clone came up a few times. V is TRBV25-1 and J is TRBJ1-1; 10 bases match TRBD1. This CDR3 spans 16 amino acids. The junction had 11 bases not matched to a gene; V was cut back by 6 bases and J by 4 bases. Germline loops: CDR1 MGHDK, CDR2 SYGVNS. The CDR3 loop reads CASSYGTGARPTEAFF. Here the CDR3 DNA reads TGTGCCAGCAGCTACGGGACAGGGGCTAGACCCACTGAAGCTTTCTTT.

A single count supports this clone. The DNA of the CDR3 is TGTGCCAGCAGCTTAAGGAGCGGGGGGCCCTACGAGCAGTACTTC. Its protein is CASSLRSGGPYEQYF. This chain links TRBV7-3 with TRBJ2-7; 9 nucleotides match TRBD2. Per germline, CDR1 SGHTA and CDR2 FQGTGA. The CDR3 loop spans 15 amino acids. Losses at the gene ends were 1 base for V and 2 bases for J; bases not matched to a gene: 3.

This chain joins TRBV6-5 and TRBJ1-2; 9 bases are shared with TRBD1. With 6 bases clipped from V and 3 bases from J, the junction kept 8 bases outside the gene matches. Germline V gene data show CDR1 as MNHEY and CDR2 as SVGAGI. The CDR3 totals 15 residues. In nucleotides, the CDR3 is TGTGCCAGCAGAACGGGACAGGGAATGTACTATGGCTACACCTTC. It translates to CASRTGQGMYYGYTF.